Listed here is a single TCR beta chain. Its antigen is currently unknown. The repertoire was sequenced with immunoSEQ multiplex PCR; TCRdb's copy has only in-frame clones and lacks some. The sample has some 630,000 clones; about three quarters are singletons. Germline CDR1 and CDR2: LNHDA and SQIVND (reference sequence). The length of the CDR3 is 13 residues. With 2 bases removed from V and 4 bases from J, the gap between germline ends came to 6 bases. The source of the sample is a study of shared clonotypes between healthy human individuals. Healthy and HIV-negative, the adult donors had no recent acute infections or vaccinations. Study results and caveats: Generation probabilities of non-shared clonotypes were lower (relative to those shared by all four donors). Larger estimated richness was generally seen in naive subsets than in memory subsets.

The clonotype was recovered from a woman aged 25 to 39 in good health. The chain employs TRBV19 and TRBJ1-3; no reliable D call. What was sequenced was memory CD4+ T cells sorted from blood. The subset is: CD45RA-negative fraction. CDR3 loop: CASSIKGGNTIYF. The CDR3 DNA reads as TGTGCCAGTAGTATAAAGGGAGGAAACACCATATATTTT.